This paragraph reports one TCR beta chain. The antigen remains undetermined. The sample comes from a study of glioma-infiltrating T cells. Points from the study as a whole: CDR3 overlap between tissue and blood was very small. Above-expected tissue-blood divergence occurred in all gliomas, most in low-grade ones.

Amplification of TCR alpha and beta CDR3 regions from RNA used iRepertoire nested multiplex PCR. Tissue mRNA or PBMC total RNA, roughly 95-400 ng, went into one-step reverse transcription and amplification. TCRdb used MiXCR to reprocess the multiplex PCR reads, holding one entry per CDR3 protein. Among tens of thousands of distinct CDR3 sequences listed, 20% to 25% were seen once. Germline values: CDR1 GTSNPN, CDR2 SVGIG (reference sequence). This CDR3 comprises 14 residues. With 0 bases removed from V and 4 bases from J, the gap between germline ends came to 12 bases. Sequenced: glioma tissue, nonneoplastic brain tissue, or PBMCs (not recorded which). The chain joins TRBV30 to TRBJ1-2; D call uncertain. This sequence was found in a human donor with low-grade glioma or glioblastoma, undergoing nonglioma brain surgery, or in good health (not recorded which). CDR3 loop: CAWSVPRSIYGYTF. CDR3 bases: TGTGCCTGGAGTGTACCCAGGAGTATCTATGGCTACACCTTC.